This T cell receptor (beta chain) was recovered during a study of shared clonotypes between healthy human individuals. The CDR3 length is 16 residues. The V segment lost 1 base and the J segment 4 bases; nucleotides outside the gene matches: 4. Germline-derived CDR1 and CDR2 are SGHAT and FQNNGV. Unsorted samples used tens of millions of PBMCs for genomic DNA. Genomic DNA belonging to each subset was distributed in equal measure over several immunoSEQ plates. TCRdb keeps only in-frame clones here, not all; method: immunoSEQ multiplex PCR. Here the sample spans roughly 490,000 clones, 76% being singletons.

This chain joins TRBV11-2 and TRBJ2-3; 11 bases align to TRBD1. Material: PBMCs. The receptor was derived from a woman in her forties in good health. Some clones in this sample may be carry-over from other donors' samples. CDR3 coding DNA: TGTGCCAGCAGCTTAGCCCGGGGACAGGGGGCAGATACGCAGTATTTT. Its protein product is CASSLARGQGADTQYF.